One and the same sample provided the 21 T cell receptor beta chains below, sequenced in a study of blood T cells in healthy people across ages. PCR was performed a second time for about 7 to 12 cycles using a sample-barcoded 5' primer and a J-beta primer mix. TCRdb fed the 5' RACE reads into MiXCR, producing one record per CDR3 protein. This table has around 620,000 distinct CDR3 sequences, 27% appearing once. Sequenced sample: blood. These receptors originate from a woman between 65 and 79 years old in good health.

This clonotype was seen a few times. The gene calls are TRBV11-2 and TRBJ1-3, with D unresolved. The CDR3 loop spans 13 amino acids. V was shortened by 2 bases and J by 9 bases, with 11 bases between the two germline ends. Germline assignment: CDR1 SGHAT and CDR2 FQNNGV. The CDR3 here is CASSLRPRGTIYF. The CDR3 DNA reads TGTGCCAGCAGCTTAAGACCGAGAGGCACCATATATTTT.

This clonotype was detected ten times or more. The chain combines TRBV24-1 with TRBJ1-4, with D perhaps matching TRBD1 (6 bases). V lost 4 bases and J lost 8, with 10 bases in between. Germline V gives CDR1 KGHDR, CDR2 SFDVKD. This CDR3 spans 13 amino acids. Here the CDR3 DNA reads TGTGCCACCAGTGAGCAGGGGTCAGAAAAACTGTTTTTT. Amino acids: CATSEQGSEKLFF.

This clonotype showed up just a few times. The gene calls are TRBV7-2 and TRBJ2-5, with 11 bases that match TRBD2. The end of the DNA aligns better with TRBJ2-7, so the J call may be wrong. Germline loops: CDR1 SGHTA, CDR2 FQGNSA. CDR3 length: 17 amino acids. The CDR3, as DNA: TGTGCCAGCAGCTATTTTGAGACTAGCGGGGCATACCACGAGCAGTACTTC. Translating it yields CASSYFETSGAYHEQYF.

This chain connects TRBV7-7 to TRBJ2-5; D may be TRBD2 (7 bases). Trimming left V 5 bases short and J 1 base short, with 14 bases between. CDR3 length equals 15 residues. CDR1 and CDR2 (germline): SSHAT, FNYEAQ (reference sequence). CDR3 sequence reads: CASSPSGGRQETQYF. DNA of the CDR3: TGTGCCAGCAGCCCATCGGGGGGCCGCCAAGAGACCCAGTACTTC.

This chain uses TRBV20-1 with TRBJ1-5, with D maybe TRBD1 (5 bases). The CDR3 sequence is 18 residues long. Per germline, CDR1 DFQATT and CDR2 SNEGSKA (reference sequence). V was shortened by 5 bases and J by 6 bases, with 29 bases between the two germline ends. This chain's CDR3 is CSASRLLQTGTRGQPQHF. The CDR3 coding sequence is TGCAGTGCTTCGCGTCTTTTACAAACCGGGACCCGTGGTCAGCCCCAGCATTTT.

This chain uses TRBV9 with TRBJ2-1, with D possibly being TRBD1 or TRBD2 (6 bases each). Germline lookup yields CDR1 SGDLS and CDR2 YYNGEE. The V and J ends lost 0 bases and 1 base respectively, with 11 bases between them. CDR3 length equals 16 residues. The CDR3, as DNA: TGTGCCAGCAGCGTAGGAGGGGGGAGGTCCTACAATGAGCAGTTCTTC. It codes for CASSVGGGRSYNEQFF.

The genes are TRBV11-2 and TRBJ1-1, with D uncertain. The V gene's germline CDR1 is SGHAT and CDR2 FQNNGV. This CDR3 comprises 13 residues. Deletions cut 0 bases from V and 3 bases from J, with 5 bases between. DNA of the CDR3: TGTGCCAGCAGCTTAGAATGGGACACTGAAGCTTTCTTT. This encodes CASSLEWDTEAFF.

This clonotype was counted only a few times. The V and J genes are TRBV7-2 and TRBJ1-4; D gene ambiguous. Germline V lookup: CDR1 SGHTA, CDR2 FQGNSA. With 6 bases removed from V and 8 bases from J, the gap between germline ends came to 7 bases. CDR3 size: 11 residues. The CDR3 reads CASRLTEKLFF. The DNA for the CDR3 is TGTGCCAGCAGACTTACGGAAAAACTGTTTTTT.

This clonotype was counted between two and nine times. The chain carries TRBV5-1 and TRBJ2-5, with 7 bases identical to TRBD1. Germline-derived CDR1 and CDR2 are SGHRS and YFSETQ. V lost 4 bases and J lost 0; bases outside the gene matches: 6. The CDR3 runs 15 residues. The CDR3 region is CASSVAGTDQETQYF. CDR3 nucleotides: TGCGCCAGCAGCGTGGCCGGGACAGACCAAGAGACCCAGTACTTC.

V gene TRBV20-1 combines with J gene TRBJ2-3, with 11 bases fitting TRBD2. This CDR3 has 15 amino acids. J lost 2 bases, V lost 1 base, and 2 bases had no gene match. Germline CDR1 and CDR2: DFQATT and SNEGSKA (reference sequence). DNA for the CDR3: TGCAGTGCTAGAGCTAGCGGGGGGTTCACAGATACGCAGTATTTT. Its translation: CSARASGGFTDTQYF.

This clonotype turned up a few times. The chain employs TRBV10-3 and TRBJ1-2, with D hard to call. V lost 9 bases and J 7 bases, leaving 12 bases between the germline ends. The CDR3 totals 11 residues. From germline, CDR1 is ENHRY and CDR2 SYGVKD. The CDR3 nucleotides are TGTGCCATACACATCCCGGCTGGCTACACCTTC. Translation gives CAIHIPAGYTF.

This clonotype was seen a few times. The chain recombines TRBV4-1 with TRBJ2-2; D gene uncertain. CDR3 length equals 16 residues. Between the trimmed V and J ends, which lost 2 bases and 6 bases, there was a span of 16 bases. CDR1 is MGHRA and CDR2 is YSYEKL in the germline V gene. Here the CDR3 reads CASSQLIGSVAGELFF. Here the CDR3 DNA reads TGCGCCAGCAGCCAACTCATTGGCAGCGTTGCCGGGGAGCTGTTTTTT.

J is TRBJ1-1 and V is TRBV20-1; D remains unclear. The CDR3 consists of 13 residues. Germline CDR1 DFQATT, CDR2 SNEGSKA (reference sequence). V lost 5 bases and J 1 base, leaving 11 bases between the germline ends. The CDR3 DNA reads as TGCAGTGCTCGAATAGATACGAACACTGAAGCTTTCTTT. Translation: CSARIDTNTEAFF.

This clonotype was observed a handful of times. The chain links TRBV7-2 to TRBJ2-5; 7 bases map to TRBD2. The CDR3 length is 15 residues. The germline V gene has CDR1 SGHTA and CDR2 FQGNSA. Trimming removed 3 bases from V and 2 bases from J; junction bases left unmatched: 6. CDR3 region: CASSFTSDTQETQYF. The CDR3 coding sequence is TGTGCCAGCAGCTTTACTAGCGATACACAAGAGACCCAGTACTTC.

The chain links TRBV5-1 to TRBJ2-6; 7 bases are a match to TRBD1. V shed 4 bases, J shed 2 bases, and the junction held 6 bases outside the gene matches. CDR1 is SGHRS, CDR2 YFSETQ, per germline. The CDR3 loop spans 16 amino acids. CDR3 loop: CASSPTGSTGANVLTF. The CDR3 bases are TGCGCCAGCAGCCCGACAGGGTCAACTGGGGCCAACGTCCTGACTTTC.

In this sample, this clonotype turned up a few times. J is TRBJ2-3 and V is TRBV18; unclear D gene. The ends were cut back, 1 base at V and 0 bases at J, with 5 bases in the middle. This CDR3 has 14 residues. Germline CDR1 reads KGHSH; CDR2 reads LQKENI. The CDR3 is CASSPRISTDTQYF. As DNA, the CDR3 is TGTGCCAGCTCACCACGGATTAGCACAGATACGCAGTATTTT.

This clonotype was found a few times. The CDR3 loop reads CASSSRGDSGETQYF. The DNA for the CDR3 is TGTGCCAGCAGCTCCCGAGGAGATAGTGGGGAGACCCAGTACTTC. V usage is TRBV7-9 and J usage is TRBJ2-5; D not certain. The CDR3 spans 15 residues. The ends were cut back, 4 bases at V and 5 bases at J, with 17 bases in the middle. The V gene's germline CDR1 is SEHNR and CDR2 FQNEAQ (reference sequence).

This clonotype was observed a few times. V is TRBV6-1 and J is TRBJ2-5; 9 bases are a match to TRBD2. Per germline, CDR1 MNHNS and CDR2 SASEGT. With V trimmed by 6 bases and J by 5 bases, 13 bases remained unmatched. This CDR3 is built from 16 residues. The CDR3, as DNA: TGTGCCAGCAGCCGCCGAGTGACTAGCGGAGGGGAGACCCAGTACTTC. The encoded protein is CASSRRVTSGGETQYF.

This clonotype has a handful of counts. This chain links TRBV5-1 with TRBJ1-4; D uncertain. V dropped 5 bases and J dropped 0 bases, with 5 bases sitting between them. Germline V gene data show CDR1 as SGHRS and CDR2 as YFSETQ. The CDR3 runs to 13 residues. The chain's CDR3 is CASRGATNEKLFF. As DNA, the CDR3 is TGCGCCAGCAGGGGTGCAACTAATGAAAAACTGTTTTTT.

The V and J genes are TRBV12-3 or TRBV12-4 and TRBJ1-2; maybe TRBD1 (6 bases). This CDR3 has 13 residues. The germline V and J ends were trimmed by 7 bases and 4 bases, with 13 bases remaining between them. For the CDR3, the DNA is TGTGCCAGCACCCGATCGGACAGCTATGGCTACACCTTC. It yields the protein CASTRSDSYGYTF.

This clonotype was observed a few times. This chain links TRBV4-2 with TRBJ2-3; 10 positions agree with TRBD2. Germline CDR1 and CDR2: LGHNA and YNFKEQ. This CDR3 spans 16 amino acids. Losses at the gene ends were 4 bases for V and 3 bases for J; bases not matched to a gene: 7. The CDR3 protein is CASSRSGGATTDTQYF. The CDR3 coding sequence is TGTGCCAGCAGCCGCAGCGGGGGGGCTACGACAGATACGCAGTATTTT.